The entry below describes one TCR beta chain. This clonotype has more than one count but fewer than ten. There is no known antigen for this receptor. Per-base quality was not reported, and no clone a single base away is much larger than it. Instrument used: Illumina NovaSeq 6000. TCRalpha and TCRbeta cDNA libraries were built by 5'RACE with constant-segment primers, adding sample barcodes and unique molecular identifiers. RNA was extracted from every sample with Trizol reagent. The libraries were amplified in two PCR steps, and the second step added a second sample barcode and Illumina TruSeq adapters. Sequencing of the libraries was done on an Illumina NovaSeq, producing 2 x 150 bp paired-end reads. Turning to the authors' computational methods: The reads were demultiplexed and collapsed into UMI-guided consensus sequences using migec v1.2.7. Using mixcr v2.1.11, UMI consensuses were aligned to TRA and TRB V and J templates and then assembled into clonotypes. A clonotype was counted as expanded or contracted only when both edgeR and NoisET called the clonotype significant, with the noise models trained on biological replicates. For edgeR calls, a false discovery rate-adjusted p below 0.01 and a log2 fold-change threshold of 1 were applied. As an exploratory analysis of dynamics, max-normalized trajectories of the 1000 most abundant clonotypes were examined with PCA combined with hierarchical clustering. Each responding clone was given a CD4 or CD8 phenotype based on the CD4+ and CD8+ repertoires, which had been sequenced separately. TCRdb cleaned the public reads at Q25 with fastp, built clones with MiXCR and kept in-frame beta chains. Each record represents a unique CDR3 protein, reported with the most common genes and DNA among its rows. TCRdb's processing, not the study's, gives the V and J calls here. Here the sample has 85,000 to 130,000 distinct CDR3 sequences; over 10% occur a single time. The ten largest clonotypes hold roughly 27% of the sample.

V and J are trimmed by 3 bases and 9 bases, and the gene matches miss 12 bases of the junction. CDR3 length: 16 amino acids, cysteine to phenylalanine. Only the CDR3 region is kept as DNA, spanning 48 bases read in frame from base 1. As encoded in the germline V gene, CDR1 is LGHNA while CDR2 is YSLEER. Ficoll-Paque density gradient centrifugation was used to isolate PBMCs. These data belong to a study of T-cell memory formation after mild COVID-19 (dated by TCRdb to about 2021). The study in broad terms: Most TCR sequence clusters were specific to one of the two donors. T-cell clones expanding and contracting after mild COVID-19 in a couple of donors were tracked by longitudinal TCRalpha and TCRbeta repertoire sequencing. Two young, previously healthy adult volunteers made up the cohort, one male and one female. The full study reports these points: Contracting CD4+ clones were located mainly in the CM and EM memory subsets, whereas CD8+ clones were found to be enriched in EMRA. Clones contracting from day 15 to 85 had balanced CD4/CD8 phenotypes, while a second wave expanding from day 15 to 37 was biased towards CD4+. SARS-CoV-2 specificity was not confirmed for the second-wave clones peaking on day 37. Some responding clones were found in pre-infection memory, which suggests that pre-existing cross-reactive memory T cells took part in the SARS-CoV-2 response. Only a couple of mild cases were covered by the study, and larger cohorts that include severe cases with pre-infection samples were considered necessary.

The TCR sequence derives from an adult woman who had mild COVID-19 (a few samples of this study predate the infection). The sample titles of this study are shuffled in the database, so cell type and time point are left out; the donor was told from shared clones. Sequenced material: PBMCs or a T cell subset sorted from them (not recorded which). This sequence uses TRBV4-3 and TRBJ2-1; TRBD2 fits 9 bases in the junction. The CDR3 corresponds to CASSHGGLAGKGEQFF. The DNA is as follows: TGCGCCAGCAGCCACGGGGGACTAGCTGGGAAGGGTGAGCAGTTCTTC.